The following is a TCR beta chain sequence with its context. The entry originates in a study of graft-versus-host responses after intestinal transplantation. Study summary: Each of the recipients got a multivisceral, liver-intestinal, or isolated intestinal transplant. Every one of the recipients received anti-thymocyte globulin induction and afterwards took tacrolimus and steroids for roughly three years.

The CDR3 has 16 amino acids. The germline V and J ends were trimmed by 1 base and 5 bases, with 13 bases remaining between them. Germline values: CDR1 SGDLS, CDR2 YYNGEE. TCRdb keeps only in-frame clones here, not all; method: immunoSEQ multiplex PCR. Of tens of thousands of clones detected, around 90% appear once; the ten largest clones hold less than 6%. This specimen consisted of PBMCs, obtained about 93 weeks after intestinal transplant. The chain carries TRBV9 and TRBJ1-6; D not certain. The receptor comes from a human patient who received an intestinal transplant, so some T cells may come from the graft donor. In DNA, the CDR3 is TGTGCCAGCAGCGTAACGGGTGACCCCGATAATTCACCCCTCCACTTT. Protein product: CASSVTGDPDNSPLHF.